The 14 T cell receptor beta chains below all came from one sample that was sequenced in a study of blood T cell repertoires in COVID-19. The method was immunoSEQ multiplex PCR; TCRdb's version includes in-frame clones alone and lacks a portion of them. The table includes over 65,000 clones, approximately 83% detected once. Input material: peripheral blood. These receptors originate from a human donor in a cohort sampled during active COVID-19.

This clone has a handful of counts. The J gene is TRBJ2-2, the V gene TRBV5-4; 9 bases agree with TRBD2. There are 16 residues in the CDR3. V shed 4 bases, J shed 4 bases, and the junction held 8 bases outside the gene matches. Germline V gene sequence: CDR1 SGHNT, CDR2 YYREEE (reference sequence). The CDR3 nucleotides are TGTGCCAGCAGCGGCGTTCGGCGGGGGGGCACCGGGGAGCTGTTTTTT. This sequence encodes CASSGVRRGGTGELFF.

The chain links TRBV7-9 to TRBJ1-1; D remains ambiguous. Trimming cost V 5 bases and J 3 bases, with 13 bases left between them. Germline V gene data show CDR1 as SEHNR and CDR2 as FQNEAQ (reference sequence). This CDR3 comprises 14 residues. CDR3 bases: TGTGCCAGCAGCGGAGGGAGGGAGTACACTGAAGCTTTCTTT. The encoded protein is CASSGGREYTEAFF.

V is TRBV3-1 (or the pseudogene TRBV3-2) and J is TRBJ1-2; TRBD1 agrees at 9 bases. Looked up from germline, CDR1 is LGHDT and CDR2 is YNNKEL (reference sequence). There are 14 residues in the CDR3. J gave up 9 bases and V 1 base, and 6 bases lay outside the gene matches. The CDR3 loop reads CASSQGDRERSYTF. As DNA, the CDR3 is TGTGCCAGCAGCCAAGGGGACAGGGAGAGGAGCTACACCTTC.

The CDR3 DNA reads TGTGCCAGCAGTGACTCGACCGGGACAGGCCATGGCTACACCTTC. Protein sequence: CASSDSTGTGHGYTF. The chain employs TRBV6-4 and TRBJ1-2; 8 nucleotides align to TRBD1. The CDR3 totals 15 residues. Germline CDR1 is MRHNA and CDR2 is SNTAGT. J gave up 6 bases and V 0 bases, and 6 bases lay outside the gene matches.

This chain links TRBV28 with TRBJ1-5; D remains unclear. V lost 6 bases, J lost 2 bases, and 8 bases lay in between. Germline lookup yields CDR1 MDHEN and CDR2 SYDVKM. The CDR3 totals 13 residues. The CDR3 nucleotides read TGTGCCAGCAGGGAGGGTCGCAATCAGCCCCAGCATTTT. Protein: CASREGRNQPQHF.

J is TRBJ2-7 and V is TRBV11-2; 9 nucleotides agree with TRBD1. Trimming removed 5 bases from V and 3 bases from J; junction bases left unmatched: 11. The CDR3 spans 16 residues. Germline CDR1 and CDR2: SGHAT and FQNNGV. The CDR3 loop is CASSPPGTGTLYEQYF. DNA for the CDR3: TGTGCCAGCAGCCCTCCCGGGACAGGGACTCTCTACGAGCAGTACTTC.

The chain is built from TRBV24-1 and TRBJ2-1; D possibly corresponds to TRBD2 (6 bases). This CDR3 is built from 14 residues. Germline V gene sequence: CDR1 KGHDR, CDR2 SFDVKD. The ends were cut back, 3 bases at V and 8 bases at J, with 13 bases in the middle. This CDR3 is CATSDAGPIDEQFF. CDR3 bases: TGTGCCACCAGTGATGCGGGACCTATTGATGAGCAGTTCTTC.

V and J are TRBV7-3 and TRBJ1-1; 7 positions agree with TRBD1. Looked up from germline, CDR1 is SGHTA and CDR2 is FQGTGA. J was trimmed by 2 bases and V by 1 base; bases with no gene match: 7. The CDR3 loop spans 16 amino acids. The chain's CDR3 is CASSLMGTGVNTEAFF. The CDR3 DNA is TGTGCCAGCAGCTTAATGGGAACAGGGGTCAACACTGAAGCTTTCTTT.

The sample holds one count of this clone. The V gene is TRBV3-1 (or the pseudogene TRBV3-2), the J gene TRBJ2-7; D perhaps matches TRBD2 (6 bases). Germline lookup yields CDR1 LGHDT and CDR2 YNNKEL (reference sequence). With 3 bases removed from V and 4 bases from J, the gap between germline ends came to 13 bases. The length of the CDR3 is 14 residues. CDR3 in amino acids: CASSHAGLPYEQYF. The CDR3 bases are TGTGCCAGCAGCCACGCGGGACTCCCTTACGAGCAGTACTTC.

V gene TRBV6-1 combines with J gene TRBJ2-3; weak D call: TRBD1 (8 bases). The length of the CDR3 is 16 residues. Germline loops: CDR1 MNHNS, CDR2 SASEGT. The V end lost 3 bases, the J end lost 1 base, and 14 bases lay between the germline ends. Here the CDR3 reads CASSDDTGGGTDTQYF. CDR3 in DNA: TGTGCCAGCAGTGACGATACAGGGGGGGGCACAGATACGCAGTATTTT.

The V gene is TRBV11-3, the J gene TRBJ1-6; 7 bases match TRBD1. This CDR3 is built from 14 residues. CDR1 is SGHNT and CDR2 is YENEEA in the germline V gene. J was trimmed by 8 bases and V by 5 bases; bases with no gene match: 6. CDR3 in amino acids: CASSQGQLDSPLHF. CDR3 bases: TGTGCCAGCAGCCAGGGACAGTTGGATTCACCCCTCCACTTT. Drawing the rest from reference TRBV11-3 and TRBJ1-6, the complete variable domain is EAGVVQSPRYKIIEKKQPVAFWCNPISGHNTLYWYLQNLGQGPELLIRYENEEAVDDSQLPKDRFSAERLKGVDSTLKIQPAELGDSAVYLCASSQGQLDSPLHFGNGTRLTVT.

V usage is TRBV7-2 and J usage is TRBJ2-3; maybe TRBD2 (6 bases). The CDR3 runs 15 residues. Trimming stripped 2 bases from V and 1 base from J, with 10 bases between. CDR1 and CDR2 (germline): SGHTA, FQGNSA. CDR3 sequence: CASSLQPSGTDTQYF. CDR3 nucleotides: TGTGCCAGCAGCTTACAGCCTAGCGGCACAGATACGCAGTATTTT.

V and J are TRBV27 and TRBJ1-1; possible D gene TRBD1, 6 bases. CDR3 size: 13 residues. V lost 10 bases, J lost 6 bases, and 18 bases lay in between. Germline CDR1 and CDR2: MNHEY and SMNVEV (reference sequence). CDR3 loop: CATSQQGWAEAFF. The CDR3, as DNA: TGTGCCACCTCCCAACAGGGTTGGGCTGAAGCTTTCTTT.

The gene calls are TRBV5-6 and TRBJ2-7; 9 nucleotides match TRBD1. Unmatched junction bases numbered 5, after V lost 4 bases and J lost 3 bases. The CDR3 is 14 residues long. Germline CDR1 reads SGHDT; CDR2 reads YYEEEE. The chain's CDR3 is CASSVGTGIYEQYF. The CDR3 DNA reads TGTGCCAGCAGCGTAGGGACAGGGATCTACGAGCAGTACTTC.